This record concerns one T cell receptor beta chain sequence. This clonotype has ten or more counts. Its antigen is currently not known. No base quality values were provided; no much bigger clone lies one nucleotide off. The sample's treatment or condition label, in plain terms: live attenuated yellow fever vaccine strain. PBMCs were isolated from peripheral blood using a standard Ficoll-Paque protocol. CD4 and CD8 T-cell fractions were isolated with Dynabeads CD4 and CD8 positive selection kits. TriZol was used to extract RNA from bulk PBMCs, from CD4 and CD8 fractions, and from dextramer-positive and dextramer-negative fractions. CDR1 is given as SGHVS and CDR2 as FNYEAQ, both from the germline V gene. Inclusive of the bounding cysteine and phenylalanine, the CDR3 is 15 residues long. Of all the DNA, just the CDR3 is kept, 45 bases in frame from base 1. From V the trimming removes 1 base and from J it removes 3 bases, while the gene matches leave 1 base of the junction unaccounted for.

The sample is drawn from a study of T cells after yellow fever vaccination (dated by TCRdb to the late 2010s). Study-wide context: Libraries from fractions with low cell numbers were prepared with the SMART-Seq v4 Ultra Low Input RNA kit. Bulk TCR alpha and beta repertoires were sequenced longitudinally to track T-cell clones before and after primary and booster YFV17D yellow fever vaccination. Two healthy male donors, one aged 18 to 30 and one aged 30 to 39 years, were included in the cohort. Blood was collected at multiple timepoints before and after primary and secondary immunization, and bulk PBMC replicates and cell subsets were isolated.

TCR cDNA was made using 5'RACE template switching, a step that added a universal primer site and unique molecular identifiers. cDNA synthesis was primed from both the TCR alpha and TCR beta constant segments. Libraries were amplified in two PCR steps, with sample barcodes and sequencing adapters added in the second step. Sequencing of libraries was done on Illumina HiSeq 2500 (2x100 bp) or NovaSeq (2x150 bp). As for the authors' bioinformatics: Reads were demultiplexed and collapsed into UMI consensus sequences with MIGEC, and V(D)J alignment was performed with MiXCR. Using edgeR on replicate PBMC samples, clonotypes were called vaccine-responding if FDR was below 0.01 and the log2 fold change was above 5 up to day 15. CD4 or CD8 identity was assigned to each bulk clonotype according to whether the clonotype was present at higher abundance in the sequenced CD4 repertoire or the sequenced CD8 repertoire. The public reads were reanalyzed by TCRdb: fastp trimming at Q25, MiXCR alignment, in-frame beta chains only. Each entry merges the rows of one CDR3 protein and shows their most common DNA and genes. The V and J calls follow TCRdb's processing rather than the paper's. This sample gives 200,000 or so distinct CDR3 sequences in total; roughly 6.8% of them show up just once. 1% to 1.2% of the sample belongs to the ten largest clones.

What the research found in general, with its limitations: Only two donors were included in the study, so the extent to which the findings can be generalized is limited. Compared with the primary T-cell response, the secondary T-cell response was weaker but faster, peaking on day 5 rather than day 15. FACS-sorted repertoires could contain abundant contaminating clonotypes from the bulk population, so computational filtering was required. After the booster, most clones that had expanded after primary vaccination were detected again (over 95% of CD4 and roughly nine tenths of CD8), suggesting broad maintenance of memory. A small fraction of clonotypes appeared in both the CD4 and CD8 compartments, likely as a result of convergent recombination.

The chain employs TRBV7-6 and TRBJ2-7; 12 bases in the junction line up with TRBD1. This TCR came from a man aged 30 to 45 who received the YFV17D yellow fever vaccine. The source material was CD4+ T cells sorted from PBMCs, sampled on the day of the yellow fever booster vaccination. The CDR3 in this case is CASSLGDRGLYEQYF. The nucleotide sequence reads as follows: TGTGCCAGCAGCTTAGGGGACAGGGGGCTCTACGAGCAGTACTTC.